The clone carrying this T cell receptor beta chain is a singleton in its sample. The entry originates in a study of blood T cells in healthy people across ages. Germline loops: CDR1 MNHNY, CDR2 SVGAGI (reference sequence). Trimming took 2 bases from V and 3 from J, leaving 14 bases between them. The CDR3 is 17 amino acids. A second roughly 6 to 12 cycle PCR used barcoded and J-beta primers. A single record per CDR3 protein comes from TCRdb applying MiXCR to the 5' RACE reads. The sample records about 650,000 distinct CDR3 sequences, around 32% being singletons. Approximately 9.6 milliliters of peripheral blood were drawn from each donor into EDTA-treated tubes.

The sample taken for sequencing was blood. The genes are TRBV6-6 and TRBJ2-6, with no clear D. The sequence derives from a woman older than 75 in good health. The CDR3 sequence is CASSYVFEKSGANVLTF. CDR3 DNA sequence: TGTGCCAGCAGTTACGTATTCGAGAAAAGTGGGGCCAACGTCCTGACTTTC.